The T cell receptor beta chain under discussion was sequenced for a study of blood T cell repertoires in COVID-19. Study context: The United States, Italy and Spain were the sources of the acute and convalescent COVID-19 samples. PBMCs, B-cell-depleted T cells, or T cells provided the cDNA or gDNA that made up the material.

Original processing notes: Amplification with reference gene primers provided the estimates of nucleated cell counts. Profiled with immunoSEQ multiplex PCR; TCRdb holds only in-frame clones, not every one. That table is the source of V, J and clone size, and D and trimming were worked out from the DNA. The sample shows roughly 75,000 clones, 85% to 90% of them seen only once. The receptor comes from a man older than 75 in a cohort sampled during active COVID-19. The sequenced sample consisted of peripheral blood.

This chain's CDR3 is CASSQDGGDYGYTF. DNA of the CDR3: TGCGCCAGCAGCCAAGATGGGGGCGACTATGGCTACACCTTC. The V and J genes are TRBV4-1 and TRBJ1-2, with D possibly matching TRBD1 (6 bases). V lost 0 bases and J 3 bases, leaving 8 bases between the germline ends. The CDR3 is 14 amino acids. Germline-derived CDR1 and CDR2 are MGHRA and YSYEKL.